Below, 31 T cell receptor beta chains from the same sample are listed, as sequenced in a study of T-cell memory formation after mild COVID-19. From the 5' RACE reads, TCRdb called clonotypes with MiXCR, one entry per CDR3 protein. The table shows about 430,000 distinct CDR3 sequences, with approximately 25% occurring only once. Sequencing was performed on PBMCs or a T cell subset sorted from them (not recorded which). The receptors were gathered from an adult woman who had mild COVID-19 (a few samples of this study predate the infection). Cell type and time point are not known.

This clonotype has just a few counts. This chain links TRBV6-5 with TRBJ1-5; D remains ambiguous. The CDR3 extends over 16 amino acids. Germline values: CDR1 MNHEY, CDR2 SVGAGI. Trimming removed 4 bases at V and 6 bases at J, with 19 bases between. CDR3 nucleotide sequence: TGTGCCAGCAGTTCCCTCTCCGAAGGGTCCGGTCAGCCCCAGCATTTT. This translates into CASSSLSEGSGQPQHF.

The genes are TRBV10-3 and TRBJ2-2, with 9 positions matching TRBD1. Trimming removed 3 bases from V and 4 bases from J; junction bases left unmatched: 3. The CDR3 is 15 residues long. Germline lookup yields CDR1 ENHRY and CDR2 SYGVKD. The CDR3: CAISDQGQGTGELFF. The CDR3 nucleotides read TGTGCCATCAGTGACCAGGGACAGGGCACCGGGGAGCTGTTTTTT.

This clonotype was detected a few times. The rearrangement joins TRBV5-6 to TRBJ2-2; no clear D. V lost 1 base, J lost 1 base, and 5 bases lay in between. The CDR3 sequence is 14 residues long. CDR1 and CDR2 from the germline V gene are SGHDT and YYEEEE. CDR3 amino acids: CASSLFQNTGELFF. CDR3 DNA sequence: TGTGCCAGCAGCTTGTTCCAGAACACCGGGGAGCTGTTTTTT.

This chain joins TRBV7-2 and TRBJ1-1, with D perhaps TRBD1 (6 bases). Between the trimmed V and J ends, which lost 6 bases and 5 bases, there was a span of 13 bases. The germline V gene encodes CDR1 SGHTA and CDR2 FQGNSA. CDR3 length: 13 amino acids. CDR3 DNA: TGTGCCAGCAGTAACAGGGTGAGGACTGAAGCTTTCTTT. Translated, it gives CASSNRVRTEAFF.

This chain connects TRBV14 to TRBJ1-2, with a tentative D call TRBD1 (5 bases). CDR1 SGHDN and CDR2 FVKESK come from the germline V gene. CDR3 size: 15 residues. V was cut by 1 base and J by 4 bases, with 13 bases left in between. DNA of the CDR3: TGTGCCAGCAGCCAAGCCGGGACCGGCTCCTATGGCTACACCTTC. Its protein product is CASSQAGTGSYGYTF.

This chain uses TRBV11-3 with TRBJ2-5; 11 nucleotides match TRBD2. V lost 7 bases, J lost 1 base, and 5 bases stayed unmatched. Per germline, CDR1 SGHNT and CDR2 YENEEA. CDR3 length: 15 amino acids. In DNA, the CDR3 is TGTGCCAGCAAGCCTAGCGGGAGGACCCAAGAGACCCAGTACTTC. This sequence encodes CASKPSGRTQETQYF.

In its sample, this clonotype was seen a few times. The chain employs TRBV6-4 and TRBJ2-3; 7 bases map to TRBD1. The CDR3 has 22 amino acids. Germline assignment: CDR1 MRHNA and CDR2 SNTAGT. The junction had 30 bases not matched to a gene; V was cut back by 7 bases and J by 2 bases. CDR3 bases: TGTGCCAGCAACGAAATTCTCGGGACAGCTTGCCTACTTACTAAAACCACAGATACGCAGTATTTT. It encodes CASNEILGTACLLTKTTDTQYF.

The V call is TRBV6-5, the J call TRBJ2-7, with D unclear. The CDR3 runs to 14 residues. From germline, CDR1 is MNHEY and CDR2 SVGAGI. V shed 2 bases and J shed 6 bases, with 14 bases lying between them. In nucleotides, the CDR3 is TGTGCCAGCAGTTACGTGTCTACCGGTGGCGAGCAGTACTTC. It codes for CASSYVSTGGEQYF.

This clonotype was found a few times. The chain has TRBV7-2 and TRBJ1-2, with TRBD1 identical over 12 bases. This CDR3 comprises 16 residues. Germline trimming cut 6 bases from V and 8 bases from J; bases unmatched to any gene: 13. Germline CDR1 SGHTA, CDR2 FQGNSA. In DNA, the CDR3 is TGTGCCAGCAGTTTCCCCGGGACAGGGGGCATGAAAGGCTACACCTTC. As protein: CASSFPGTGGMKGYTF.

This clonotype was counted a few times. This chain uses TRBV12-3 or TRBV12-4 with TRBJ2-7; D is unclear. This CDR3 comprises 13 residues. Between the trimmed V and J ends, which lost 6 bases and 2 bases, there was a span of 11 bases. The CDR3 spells CASRLDRAYEQYF. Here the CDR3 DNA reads TGTGCCAGCAGACTGGACCGGGCCTACGAGCAGTACTTC.

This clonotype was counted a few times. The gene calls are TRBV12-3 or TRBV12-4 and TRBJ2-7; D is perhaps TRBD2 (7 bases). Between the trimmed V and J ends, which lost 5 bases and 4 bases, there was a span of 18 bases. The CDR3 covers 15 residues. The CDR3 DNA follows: TGTGCCAGCAGTACCCGTATAGGGGGGGTTTACGAGCAGTACTTC. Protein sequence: CASSTRIGGVYEQYF.

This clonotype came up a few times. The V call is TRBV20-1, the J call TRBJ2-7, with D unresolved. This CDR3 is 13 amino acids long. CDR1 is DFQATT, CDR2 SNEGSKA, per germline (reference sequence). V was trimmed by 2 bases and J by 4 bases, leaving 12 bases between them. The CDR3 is CSARPYALYEQYF. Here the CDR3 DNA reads TGCAGTGCTAGACCCTACGCACTTTACGAGCAGTACTTC.

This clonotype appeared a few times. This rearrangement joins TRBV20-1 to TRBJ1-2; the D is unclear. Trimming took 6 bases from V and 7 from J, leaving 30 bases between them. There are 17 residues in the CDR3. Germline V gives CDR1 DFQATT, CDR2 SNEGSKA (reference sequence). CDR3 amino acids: CSAPHSGGPVLSGGYTF. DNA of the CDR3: TGCAGTGCCCCACATTCGGGTGGTCCTGTGCTTAGCGGTGGCTACACCTTC.

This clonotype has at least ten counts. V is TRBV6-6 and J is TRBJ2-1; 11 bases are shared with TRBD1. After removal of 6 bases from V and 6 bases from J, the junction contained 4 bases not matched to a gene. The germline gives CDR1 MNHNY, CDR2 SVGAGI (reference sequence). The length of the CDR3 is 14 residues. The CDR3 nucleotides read TGTGCCAGCAGGGTCGGGACAGGGGGCAATGAGCAGTTCTTC. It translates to CASRVGTGGNEQFF.

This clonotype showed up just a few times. The CDR3, as DNA: TGTGCCAGCAGTCCGTTTTCACTAGGGACCTACGAGCAGTACTTC. Amino acid sequence: CASSPFSLGTYEQYF. The chain joins TRBV7-6 to TRBJ2-7; D perhaps matches TRBD2 (5 bases). Germline loops: CDR1 SGHVS, CDR2 FNYEAQ. The ends were cut back, 6 bases at V and 2 bases at J, with 17 bases in the middle. This CDR3 contains 15 residues.

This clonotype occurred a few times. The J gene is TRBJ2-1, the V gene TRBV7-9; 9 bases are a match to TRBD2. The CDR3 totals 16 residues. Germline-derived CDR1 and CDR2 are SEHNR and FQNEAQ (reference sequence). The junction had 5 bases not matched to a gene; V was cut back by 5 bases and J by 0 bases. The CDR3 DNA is TGTGCCAGCAGCCAACTAGCGGGTACCTCCTACAATGAGCAGTTCTTC. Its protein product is CASSQLAGTSYNEQFF. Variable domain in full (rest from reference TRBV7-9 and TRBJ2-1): DTGVSQNPRHKITKRGQNVTFRCDPISEHNRLYWYRQTLGQGPEFLTYFQNEAQLEKSRLLSDRFSAERPKGSFSTLEIQRTEQGDSAMYLCASSQLAGTSYNEQFFGPGTRLTVL.

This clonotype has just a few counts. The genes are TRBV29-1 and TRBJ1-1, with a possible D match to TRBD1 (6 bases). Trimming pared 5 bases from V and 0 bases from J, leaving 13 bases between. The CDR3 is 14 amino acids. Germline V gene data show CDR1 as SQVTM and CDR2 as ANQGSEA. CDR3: CSVQATGMNTEAFF. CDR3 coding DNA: TGCAGCGTTCAGGCGACAGGCATGAACACTGAAGCTTTCTTT.

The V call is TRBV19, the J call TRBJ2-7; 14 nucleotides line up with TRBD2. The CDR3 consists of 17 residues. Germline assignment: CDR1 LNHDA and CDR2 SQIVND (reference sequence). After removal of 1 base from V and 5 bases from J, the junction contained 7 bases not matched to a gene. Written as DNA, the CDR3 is TGTGCCAGTAGTATAGGGGGACTAGCGGGAGTCCACCACGAGCAGTACTTC. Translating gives CASSIGGLAGVHHEQYF.

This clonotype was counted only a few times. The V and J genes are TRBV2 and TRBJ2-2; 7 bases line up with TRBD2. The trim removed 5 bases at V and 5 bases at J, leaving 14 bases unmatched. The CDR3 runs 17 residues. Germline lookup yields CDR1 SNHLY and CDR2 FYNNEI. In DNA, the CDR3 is TGTGCCAGCAGTCTAGTGAGATGGGGAGGGGTGACCGGGGAGCTGTTTTTT. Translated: CASSLVRWGGVTGELFF.

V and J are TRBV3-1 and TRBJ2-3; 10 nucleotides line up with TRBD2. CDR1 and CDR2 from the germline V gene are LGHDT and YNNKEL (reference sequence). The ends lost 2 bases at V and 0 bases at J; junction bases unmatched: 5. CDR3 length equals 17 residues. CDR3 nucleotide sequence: TGTGCCAGCAGCCAACCGGTGACTAGCGGGAGCACAGATACGCAGTATTTT. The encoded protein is CASSQPVTSGSTDTQYF.

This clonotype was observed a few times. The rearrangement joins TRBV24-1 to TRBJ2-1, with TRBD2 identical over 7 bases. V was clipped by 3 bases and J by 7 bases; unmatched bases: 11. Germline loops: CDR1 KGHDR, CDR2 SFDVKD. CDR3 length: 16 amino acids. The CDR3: CATSDIGGGPENEQFF. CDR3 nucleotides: TGTGCCACCAGTGATATCGGGGGAGGGCCTGAGAATGAGCAGTTCTTC.

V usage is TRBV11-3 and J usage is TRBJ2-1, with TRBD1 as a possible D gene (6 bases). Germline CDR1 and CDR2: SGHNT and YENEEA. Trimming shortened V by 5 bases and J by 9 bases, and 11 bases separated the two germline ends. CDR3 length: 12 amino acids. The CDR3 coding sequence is TGTGCCAGCAGCCCTGACAGGAGTGAGCAGTTCTTC. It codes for CASSPDRSEQFF.

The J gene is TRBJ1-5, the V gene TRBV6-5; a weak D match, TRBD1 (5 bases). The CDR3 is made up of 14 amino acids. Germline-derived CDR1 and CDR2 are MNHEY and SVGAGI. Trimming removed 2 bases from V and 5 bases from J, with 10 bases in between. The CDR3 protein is CASSYDRGDQPQHF. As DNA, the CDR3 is TGTGCCAGCAGTTACGACAGAGGGGATCAGCCCCAGCATTTT.

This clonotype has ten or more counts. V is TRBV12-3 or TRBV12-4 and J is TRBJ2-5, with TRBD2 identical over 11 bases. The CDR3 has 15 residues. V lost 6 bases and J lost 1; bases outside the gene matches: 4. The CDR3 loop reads CASRPGLAVQETQYF. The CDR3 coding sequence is TGTGCCAGCAGGCCGGGACTAGCGGTCCAAGAGACCCAGTACTTC.

The CDR3, as DNA: TGTGCCAGCAGTTTGACAATTTACGAAGAGCAGTACTTC. Amino acids: CASSLTIYEEQYF. The chain uses TRBV6-1 and TRBJ2-7; D uncertain. There are 13 residues in the CDR3. Germline V gene data show CDR1 as MNHNS and CDR2 as SASEGT. Trimming took 5 bases from V and 7 from J, leaving 15 bases between them.

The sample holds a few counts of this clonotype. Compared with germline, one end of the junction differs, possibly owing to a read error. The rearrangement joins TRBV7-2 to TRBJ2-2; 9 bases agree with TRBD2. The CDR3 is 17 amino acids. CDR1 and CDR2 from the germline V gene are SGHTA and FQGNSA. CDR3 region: CANSPSYLAGGAGELFF. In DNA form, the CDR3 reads TGTGCCAACAGCCCCTCCTATCTGGCGGGAGGGGCCGGGGAGCTGTTTTTT.

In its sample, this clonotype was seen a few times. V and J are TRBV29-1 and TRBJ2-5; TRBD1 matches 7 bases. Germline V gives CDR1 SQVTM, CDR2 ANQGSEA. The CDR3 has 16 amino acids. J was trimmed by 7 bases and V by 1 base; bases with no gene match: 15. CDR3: CSVEGKRGQRRGTQYF. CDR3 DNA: TGCAGCGTTGAAGGGAAAAGGGGACAGAGAAGGGGGACCCAGTACTTC.

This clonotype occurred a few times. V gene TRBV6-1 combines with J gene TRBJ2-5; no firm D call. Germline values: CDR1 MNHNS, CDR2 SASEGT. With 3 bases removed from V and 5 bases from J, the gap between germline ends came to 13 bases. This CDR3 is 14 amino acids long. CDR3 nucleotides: TGTGCCAGCAGTGAGGTTGTAGTCCGTGAGACCCAGTACTTC. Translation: CASSEVVVRETQYF.

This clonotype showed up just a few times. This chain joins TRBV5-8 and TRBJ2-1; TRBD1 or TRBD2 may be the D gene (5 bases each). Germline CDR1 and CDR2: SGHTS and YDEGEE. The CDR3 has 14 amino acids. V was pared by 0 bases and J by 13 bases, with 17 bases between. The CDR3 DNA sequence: TGTGCCAGCAGCTTGGAATGGGGGACGTACGACCAGTTCTTC. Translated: CASSLEWGTYDQFF.

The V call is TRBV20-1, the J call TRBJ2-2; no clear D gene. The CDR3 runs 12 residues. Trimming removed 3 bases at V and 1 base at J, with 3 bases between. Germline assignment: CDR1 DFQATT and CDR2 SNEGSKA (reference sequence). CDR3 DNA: TGCAGTGCTAGTCGGAACACCGGGGAGCTGTTTTTT. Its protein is CSASRNTGELFF.

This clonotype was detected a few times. CDR3 nucleotide sequence: TGCAGCGCCCTTGGACAGGGGGCAGATGACTATGGCTACACCTTC. Protein product: CSALGQGADDYGYTF. The genes are TRBV29-1 and TRBJ1-2; 11 bases are shared with TRBD1. Trimming cost V 7 bases and J 3 bases; bases outside gene matches: 10. Germline V gene data show CDR1 as SQVTM and CDR2 as ANQGSEA. The CDR3 totals 15 residues.